Given below is one TCR beta chain in context. Original handling: Reference gene primers were amplified, and this amplification served to estimate nucleated cell counts. Using immunoSEQ multiplex PCR, the repertoire was profiled, and TCRdb retains in-frame clones only, with some absent. V and J calls and clone size are copied from that table; D and trimming were computed from the DNA. The table records approximately 28,000 clones, around 92% of them present only once. This sample stems from a study of blood T cell repertoires in COVID-19. At the level of the study: The United States, Italy and Spain provided the acute and convalescent COVID-19 samples.

CDR1 and CDR2 (germline): LGHDT, YNNKEL (reference sequence). Trimming removed 3 bases from V and 8 bases from J; junction bases left unmatched: 11. The CDR3 runs 16 residues. The gene calls are TRBV3-1 (or the pseudogene TRBV3-2) and TRBJ2-1; 9 positions match TRBD2. The source of this sequence is a human donor in a cohort sampled during active COVID-19. The sample was peripheral blood. The DNA of the CDR3 is TGTGCCAGCAGCCACGAAAGCGGGGGGCTGGTCGATGAGCAGTTCTTC. Amino acid sequence: CASSHESGGLVDEQFF.